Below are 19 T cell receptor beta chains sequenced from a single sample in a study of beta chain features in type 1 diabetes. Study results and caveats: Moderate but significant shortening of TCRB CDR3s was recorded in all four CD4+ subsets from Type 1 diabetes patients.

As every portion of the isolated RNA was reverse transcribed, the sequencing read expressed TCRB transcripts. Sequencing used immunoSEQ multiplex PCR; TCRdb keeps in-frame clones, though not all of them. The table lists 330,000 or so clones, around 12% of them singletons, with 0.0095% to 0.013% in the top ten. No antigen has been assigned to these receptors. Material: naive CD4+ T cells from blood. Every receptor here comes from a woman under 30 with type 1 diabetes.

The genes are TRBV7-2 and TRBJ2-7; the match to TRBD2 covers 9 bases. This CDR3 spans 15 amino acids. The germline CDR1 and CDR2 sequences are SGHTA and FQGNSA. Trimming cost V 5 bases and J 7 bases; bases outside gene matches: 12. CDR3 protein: CASSLIAGESTEQYF. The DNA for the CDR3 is TGTGCCAGCAGCCTTATAGCGGGAGAGAGTACGGAGCAGTACTTC.

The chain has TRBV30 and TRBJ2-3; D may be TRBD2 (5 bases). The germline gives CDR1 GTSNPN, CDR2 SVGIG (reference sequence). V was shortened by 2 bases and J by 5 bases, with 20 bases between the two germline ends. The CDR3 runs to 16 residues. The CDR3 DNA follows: TGTGCCTGGAGTATCGAGCGGATCCCGCTTGGAGATACGCAGTATTTT. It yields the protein CAWSIERIPLGDTQYF.

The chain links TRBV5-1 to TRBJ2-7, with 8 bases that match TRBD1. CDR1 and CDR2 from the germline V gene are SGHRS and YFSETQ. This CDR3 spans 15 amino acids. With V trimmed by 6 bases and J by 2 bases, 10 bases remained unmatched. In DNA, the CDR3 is TGCGCCAGCACTGGTGACAGGGGAGCGACCTACGAGCAGTACTTC. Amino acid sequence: CASTGDRGATYEQYF. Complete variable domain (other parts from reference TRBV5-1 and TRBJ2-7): KAGVTQTPRYLIKTRGQQVTLSCSPISGHRSVSWYQQTPGQGLQFLFEYFSETQRNKGNFPGRFSGRQFSNSRSEMNVSTLELGDSALYLCASTGDRGATYEQYFGPGTRLTVT.

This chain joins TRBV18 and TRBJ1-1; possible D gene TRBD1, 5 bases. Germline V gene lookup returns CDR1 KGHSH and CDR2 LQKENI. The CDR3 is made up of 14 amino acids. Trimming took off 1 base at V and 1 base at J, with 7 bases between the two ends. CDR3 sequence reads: CASSPQGPNTEAFF. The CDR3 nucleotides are TGTGCCAGCTCACCACAGGGGCCGAACACTGAAGCTTTCTTT.

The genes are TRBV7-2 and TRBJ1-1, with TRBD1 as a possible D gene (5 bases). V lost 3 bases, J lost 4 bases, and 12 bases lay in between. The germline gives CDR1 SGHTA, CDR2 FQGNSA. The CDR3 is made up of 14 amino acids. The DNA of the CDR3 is TGTGCCAGCAGCTTTCAGGGATTCGTCACTGAAGCTTTCTTT. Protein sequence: CASSFQGFVTEAFF. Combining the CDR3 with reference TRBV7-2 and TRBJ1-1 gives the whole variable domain GAGVSQSPSNKVTEKGKDVELRCDPISGHTALYWYRQSLGQGLEFLIYFQGNSAPDKSGLPSDRFSAERTGGSVSTLTIQRTQQEDSAVYLCASSFQGFVTEAFFGQGTRLTVV.

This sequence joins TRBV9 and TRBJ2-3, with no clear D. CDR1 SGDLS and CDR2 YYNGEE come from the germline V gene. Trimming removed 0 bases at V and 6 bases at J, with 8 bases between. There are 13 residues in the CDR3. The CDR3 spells CASSVVAADTQYF. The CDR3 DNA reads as TGTGCCAGCAGCGTAGTGGCGGCGGATACGCAGTATTTT.

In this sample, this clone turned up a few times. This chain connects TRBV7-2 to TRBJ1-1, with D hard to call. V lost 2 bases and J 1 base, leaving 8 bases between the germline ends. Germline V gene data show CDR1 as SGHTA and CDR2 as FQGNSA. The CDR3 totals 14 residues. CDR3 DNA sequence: TGTGCCAGCAGCTTATCGGTTGGGAACACTGAAGCTTTCTTT. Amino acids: CASSLSVGNTEAFF.

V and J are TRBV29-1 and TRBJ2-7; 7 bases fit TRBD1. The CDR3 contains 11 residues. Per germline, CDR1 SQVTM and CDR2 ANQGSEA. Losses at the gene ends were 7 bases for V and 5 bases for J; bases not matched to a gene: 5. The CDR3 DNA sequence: TGCAGCGCTGGAACAGGGGACGAGCAGTACTTC. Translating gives CSAGTGDEQYF.

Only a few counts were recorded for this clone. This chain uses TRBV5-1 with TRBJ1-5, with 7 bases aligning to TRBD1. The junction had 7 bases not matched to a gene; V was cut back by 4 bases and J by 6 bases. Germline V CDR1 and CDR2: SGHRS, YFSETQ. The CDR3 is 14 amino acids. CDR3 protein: CASSIGQAGQPQHF. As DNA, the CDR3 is TGCGCCAGCAGCATCGGACAGGCGGGTCAGCCCCAGCATTTT.

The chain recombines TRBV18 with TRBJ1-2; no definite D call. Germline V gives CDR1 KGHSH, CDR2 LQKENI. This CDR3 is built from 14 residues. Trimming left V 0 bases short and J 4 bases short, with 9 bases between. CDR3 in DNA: TGTGCCAGCTCACCACCGTCAGGTCCCTATGGCTACACCTTC. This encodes CASSPPSGPYGYTF.

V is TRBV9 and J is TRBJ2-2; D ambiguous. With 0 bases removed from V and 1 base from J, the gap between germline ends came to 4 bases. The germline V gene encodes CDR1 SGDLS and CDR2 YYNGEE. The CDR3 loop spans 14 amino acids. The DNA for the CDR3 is TGTGCCAGCAGCGTAGACAGGAACACCGGGGAGCTGTTTTTT. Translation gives CASSVDRNTGELFF.

The CDR3 nucleotides read TGTGCCAGCCGGACCACAGGGCTATTCCGGGACACCGGGGAGCTGTTTTTT. It is translated as CASRTTGLFRDTGELFF. The chain joins TRBV19 to TRBJ2-2, with D perhaps TRBD1 (6 bases). In germline, CDR1 is LNHDA, CDR2 SQIVND (reference sequence). CDR3 length: 17 residues. The ends were cut back, 9 bases at V and 3 bases at J, with 23 bases in the middle.

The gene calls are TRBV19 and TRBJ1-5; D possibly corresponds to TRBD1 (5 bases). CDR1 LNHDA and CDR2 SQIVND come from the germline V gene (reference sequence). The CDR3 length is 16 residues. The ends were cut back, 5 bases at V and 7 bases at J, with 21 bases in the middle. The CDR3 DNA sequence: TGTGCCAGTAGTTCTAAGACAGACCTTTCAAGGCAGCCCCAGCATTTT. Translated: CASSSKTDLSRQPQHF.

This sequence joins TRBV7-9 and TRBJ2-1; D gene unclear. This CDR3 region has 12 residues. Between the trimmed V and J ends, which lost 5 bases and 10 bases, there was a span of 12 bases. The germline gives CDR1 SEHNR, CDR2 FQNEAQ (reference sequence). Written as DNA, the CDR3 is TGTGCCAGCAGCCCCACCCGCCAGGAGCAGTTCTTC. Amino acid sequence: CASSPTRQEQFF.

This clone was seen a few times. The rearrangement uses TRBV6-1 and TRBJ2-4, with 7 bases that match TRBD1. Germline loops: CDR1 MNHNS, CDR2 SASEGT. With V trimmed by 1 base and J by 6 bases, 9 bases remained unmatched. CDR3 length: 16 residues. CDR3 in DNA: TGTGCCAGCAGTGAAGGACACTTCAACAGGGGAAACATTCAGTACTTC. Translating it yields CASSEGHFNRGNIQYF.

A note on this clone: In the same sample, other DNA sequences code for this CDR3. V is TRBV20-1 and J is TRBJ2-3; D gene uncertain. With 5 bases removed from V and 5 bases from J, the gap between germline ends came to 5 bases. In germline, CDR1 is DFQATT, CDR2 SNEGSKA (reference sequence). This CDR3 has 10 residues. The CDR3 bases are TGCAGTGCTTCCCTAGATACGCAGTATTTT. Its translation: CSASLDTQYF.

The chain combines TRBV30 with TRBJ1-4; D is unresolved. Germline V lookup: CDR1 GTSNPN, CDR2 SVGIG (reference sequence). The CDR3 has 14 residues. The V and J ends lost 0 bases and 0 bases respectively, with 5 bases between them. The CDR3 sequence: CAWSVRSTNEKLFF. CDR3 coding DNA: TGTGCCTGGAGTGTACGGTCAACTAATGAAAAACTGTTTTTT. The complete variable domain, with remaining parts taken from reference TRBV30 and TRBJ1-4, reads SQTIHQWPATLVQPVGSPLSLECTVEGTSNPNLYWYRQAAGRGLQLLFYSVGIGQISSEVPQNLSASRPQDRQFILSSKKLLLSDSGFYLCAWSVRSTNEKLFFGSGTQLSVL.

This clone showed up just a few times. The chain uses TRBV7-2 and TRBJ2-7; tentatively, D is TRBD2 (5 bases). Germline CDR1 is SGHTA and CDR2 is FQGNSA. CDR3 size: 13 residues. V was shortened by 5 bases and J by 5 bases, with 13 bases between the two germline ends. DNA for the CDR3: TGTGCCAGCAGCCGAACGGGAAACAACGAGCAGTACTTC. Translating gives CASSRTGNNEQYF.

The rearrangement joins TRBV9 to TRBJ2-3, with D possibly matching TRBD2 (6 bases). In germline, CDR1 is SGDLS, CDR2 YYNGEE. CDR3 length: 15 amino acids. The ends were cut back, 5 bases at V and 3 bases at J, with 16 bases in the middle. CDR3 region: CASSPTGGGTDTQYF. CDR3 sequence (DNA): TGTGCCAGCAGTCCGACCGGGGGTGGTACAGATACGCAGTATTTT. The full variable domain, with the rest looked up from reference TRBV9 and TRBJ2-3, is DSGVTQTPKHLITATGQRVTLRCSPRSGDLSVYWYQQSLDQGLQFLIQYYNGEERAKGNILERFSAQQFPDLHSELNLSSLELGDSALYFCASSPTGGGTDTQYFGPGTRLTVL.